This entry lists 29 T cell receptor beta chains sequenced from one sample in a study of blood T cell repertoires in COVID-19. The protocol was immunoSEQ multiplex PCR, while the TCRdb copy is restricted to in-frame clones and leaves out a portion. The sample lists roughly 42,000 clones; approximately 84% were seen once. Specimen: peripheral blood. The source is a woman in her sixties or seventies in a cohort sampled during active COVID-19.

V usage is TRBV28 and J usage is TRBJ1-1, with D tentatively TRBD1 (6 bases). CDR1 and CDR2 (germline): MDHEN, SYDVKM. Trimming took off 2 bases at V and 4 bases at J, with 14 bases between the two ends. CDR3 length equals 15 residues. The CDR3 sequence: CASSLPFTGPTEAFF. The CDR3 DNA sequence: TGTGCCAGCAGTTTACCCTTTACAGGGCCCACTGAAGCTTTCTTT. The variable domain in full, with the rest retrieved from reference TRBV28 and TRBJ1-1, is DVKVTQSSRYLVKRTGEKVFLECVQDMDHENMFWYRQDPGLGLRLIYFSYDVKMKEKGDIPEGYSVSREKKERFSLILESASTNQTSMYLCASSLPFTGPTEAFFGQGTRLTVV.

V usage is TRBV5-4 and J usage is TRBJ2-3; TRBD1 might be the D (6 bases). Germline assignment: CDR1 SGHNT and CDR2 YYREEE (reference sequence). The V and J ends lost 0 bases and 1 base respectively, with 9 bases between them. CDR3 length: 15 amino acids. This CDR3 is CASSLEAGGTDTQYF. CDR3 nucleotide sequence: TGTGCCAGCAGCTTGGAAGCAGGGGGCACAGATACGCAGTATTTT.

This chain connects TRBV5-1 to TRBJ2-1, with TRBD2 matching over 7 bases. The junction had 10 bases not matched to a gene; V was cut back by 2 bases and J by 8 bases. This CDR3 region has 15 residues. Germline V CDR1 and CDR2: SGHRS, YFSETQ. As DNA, the CDR3 is TGCGCCAGCAGCTTCATACTAGCGAGATTCGATGAGCAGTTCTTC. Its translation is CASSFILARFDEQFF.

The J gene is TRBJ1-5, the V gene TRBV3-1 (or the pseudogene TRBV3-2); perhaps TRBD1 as D (5 bases). Per germline, CDR1 LGHDT and CDR2 YNNKEL (reference sequence). V dropped 1 base and J dropped 5 bases, with 9 bases sitting between them. CDR3 size: 14 residues. CDR3 loop: CASSQGVRDQPQHF. The CDR3 DNA reads TGTGCCAGCAGCCAAGGAGTCAGGGATCAGCCCCAGCATTTT.

The chain links TRBV9 to TRBJ2-2; 10 positions agree with TRBD2. CDR3 size: 15 residues. Germline loops: CDR1 SGDLS, CDR2 YYNGEE. V lost 3 bases to trimming and J lost 3 bases; unmatched junction nucleotides: 2. CDR3 residues: CASSALAGDTGELFF. CDR3 bases: TGTGCCAGCAGCGCCCTAGCGGGGGACACCGGGGAGCTGTTTTTT. Using reference TRBV9 and TRBJ2-2 for the parts outside the CDR3, the full variable domain is DSGVTQTPKHLITATGQRVTLRCSPRSGDLSVYWYQQSLDQGLQFLIQYYNGEERAKGNILERFSAQQFPDLHSELNLSSLELGDSALYFCASSALAGDTGELFFGEGSRLTVL.

This clone has only a few counts. The V gene is TRBV29-1, the J gene TRBJ2-7; 11 bases are a match to TRBD2. J gave up 7 bases and V 7 bases, and 6 bases lay outside the gene matches. The germline V gene has CDR1 SQVTM and CDR2 ANQGSEA. The CDR3 is 12 residues long. The CDR3 DNA follows: TGCAGCGGTCAGACTAGCGGGAAAGAGCAGTACTTC. Encoded protein: CSGQTSGKEQYF.

The V and J genes are TRBV20-1 and TRBJ2-1, with a tentative D call TRBD1 (5 bases). The CDR3 consists of 12 residues. With 3 bases removed from V and 7 bases from J, the gap between germline ends came to 10 bases. Germline V gives CDR1 DFQATT, CDR2 SNEGSKA (reference sequence). CDR3 amino acids: CSASSRENEQFF. CDR3 coding DNA: TGCAGTGCTAGTTCCAGGGAAAATGAGCAGTTCTTC.

This sequence joins TRBV28 and TRBJ2-1, with 7 bases matching TRBD2. The germline V gene encodes CDR1 MDHEN and CDR2 SYDVKM. Trimming at V came to 7 bases and at J to 2 bases, leaving 5 bases not matched to a gene. The CDR3 loop spans 14 amino acids. CDR3 in amino acids: CASTQAGTYNEQFF. The CDR3, as DNA: TGTGCCAGCACTCAAGCGGGAACCTACAATGAGCAGTTCTTC.

The rearrangement joins TRBV3-1 (or the pseudogene TRBV3-2) to TRBJ2-5; no reliable D call. The V gene lost 4 bases and the J gene lost 5 bases, with 17 bases spanning the gap. The CDR3 spans 15 residues. Germline V gene sequence: CDR1 LGHDT, CDR2 YNNKEL (reference sequence). The CDR3 DNA is TGTGCCAGCAGCCCCGGAGCTCCGCCCGGGGAGACCCAGTACTTC. Its protein product is CASSPGAPPGETQYF.

CDR3: CASSPWGQANTEAFF. For the CDR3, the DNA is TGTGCCAGCAGTCCCTGGGGACAGGCGAACACTGAAGCTTTCTTT. V gene TRBV27 combines with J gene TRBJ1-1; 8 bases are a match to TRBD1. The ends lost 5 bases at V and 1 base at J; junction bases unmatched: 6. The CDR3 extends over 15 amino acids. From germline, CDR1 is MNHEY and CDR2 SMNVEV (reference sequence).

The chain uses TRBV28 and TRBJ1-5; no clear D gene. The ends were cut back, 1 base at V and 0 bases at J, with 10 bases in the middle. Germline V gene sequence: CDR1 MDHEN, CDR2 SYDVKM. This CDR3 is 16 amino acids long. In DNA, the CDR3 is TGTGCCAGCAGTTTATCGGCAGGTTATAGCAATCAGCCCCAGCATTTT. Its translation is CASSLSAGYSNQPQHF. The variable domain in full, with the rest retrieved from reference TRBV28 and TRBJ1-5, is DVKVTQSSRYLVKRTGEKVFLECVQDMDHENMFWYRQDPGLGLRLIYFSYDVKMKEKGDIPEGYSVSREKKERFSLILESASTNQTSMYLCASSLSAGYSNQPQHFGDGTRLSIL.

The gene calls are TRBV18 and TRBJ1-2, with 7 bases aligning to TRBD1. V gave up 1 base and J gave up 2 bases; unmatched junction bases: 1. Germline V CDR1 and CDR2: KGHSH, LQKENI. The CDR3 is 14 residues long. CDR3 nucleotide sequence: TGTGCCAGCTCACCACAGGGACAGAACTATGGCTACACCTTC. It translates to CASSPQGQNYGYTF.

This clone was seen only once. The limits of the CDR3 on the DNA are not certain, so only TCRdb's listed CDR3 is given. V is TRBV21-1 and J is TRBJ1-6. TRBV21-1 is classified as a pseudogene. The CDR3 has 16 residues if both end residues are counted. CDR3 region: CASSKVGFGSSKPLHF.

The rearrangement links TRBV4-1 to TRBJ1-4; D is ambiguous. V was cut by 0 bases and J by 4 bases, with 9 bases left in between. Germline V gene sequence: CDR1 MGHRA, CDR2 YSYEKL. The CDR3 has 15 residues. CDR3 bases: TGCGCCAGCAGCCAAGAGTGGGCCCATAATGAAAAACTGTTTTTT. Translated: CASSQEWAHNEKLFF.

V gene TRBV29-1 combines with J gene TRBJ2-1; 10 bases line up with TRBD1. The germline V gene encodes CDR1 SQVTM and CDR2 ANQGSEA. This CDR3 spans 12 amino acids. V dropped 7 bases and J dropped 6; count of bases not matched to a gene: 3. For the CDR3, the DNA is TGCAGCGGTAGACAGGGGGCCAATGAGCAGTTCTTC. This codes for CSGRQGANEQFF.

The chain is built from TRBV13 and TRBJ2-7; 9 bases agree with TRBD2. V lost 2 bases, J lost 4 bases, and 12 bases stayed unmatched. The length of the CDR3 is 17 residues. Germline V CDR1 and CDR2: PRHDT, FYEKMQ (reference sequence). CDR3 DNA: TGTGCCAGCAGCTTAAGGGCGAGCGGGAGGCCGGGGTACGAGCAGTACTTC. This sequence encodes CASSLRASGRPGYEQYF.

This rearrangement joins TRBV12-3 or TRBV12-4 to TRBJ1-2; D is possibly TRBD1 (5 bases). The CDR3 loop spans 12 amino acids. V was cut by 4 bases and J by 4 bases, with 7 bases left in between. The CDR3 DNA reads as TGTGCCAGCAGTTCCGACAGCTATGGCTACACCTTC. The encoded protein is CASSSDSYGYTF.

The V call is TRBV9, the J call TRBJ1-5; no reliable D call. V was shortened by 4 bases and J by 9 bases, with 17 bases between the two germline ends. Germline-derived CDR1 and CDR2 are SGDLS and YYNGEE. The CDR3 has 14 amino acids. CDR3 residues: CASSPRAQEGPQHF. The DNA of the CDR3 is TGTGCCAGCAGCCCCCGGGCCCAGGAGGGGCCCCAGCATTTT. Together with reference TRBV9 and TRBJ1-5, the CDR3 gives the full variable domain: DSGVTQTPKHLITATGQRVTLRCSPRSGDLSVYWYQQSLDQGLQFLIQYYNGEERAKGNILERFSAQQFPDLHSELNLSSLELGDSALYFCASSPRAQEGPQHFGDGTRLSIL.

The V gene is TRBV2, the J gene TRBJ2-5; 7 bases line up with TRBD2. Germline assignment: CDR1 SNHLY and CDR2 FYNNEI. The CDR3 runs 14 residues. V shed 6 bases and J 2 bases; nucleotides not matched to a gene: 6. CDR3 in amino acids: CASRAGAGQETQYF. DNA of the CDR3: TGTGCCAGCAGGGCGGGAGCGGGGCAAGAGACCCAGTACTTC.

This clone appeared a few times. V usage is TRBV2 and J usage is TRBJ2-7, with a weak D call TRBD2 (6 bases). This CDR3 has 14 residues. The V end lost 10 bases, the J end lost 2 bases, and 18 bases lay between the germline ends. Per the germline V gene, CDR1 is SNHLY and CDR2 is FYNNEI. This CDR3 is CANRNSTRAYEQYF. CDR3 nucleotides: TGTGCCAACCGGAATTCGACTAGGGCCTACGAGCAGTACTTC.

This chain joins TRBV27 and TRBJ2-6; 9 bases align to TRBD1. The germline gives CDR1 MNHEY, CDR2 SMNVEV (reference sequence). This CDR3 is 19 amino acids long. J gave up 4 bases and V 8 bases, and 18 bases lay outside the gene matches. The CDR3, as DNA: TGTGCCAGCTCATTGATTGCCCGGGACAGGGCTTCCGGGGCCAACGTCCTGACTTTC. It codes for CASSLIARDRASGANVLTF.

The chain employs TRBV2 and TRBJ2-7; TRBD1 agrees at 8 bases. Trimming removed 5 bases from V and 5 bases from J; junction bases left unmatched: 2. The CDR3 sequence is 12 residues long. The germline V gene encodes CDR1 SNHLY and CDR2 FYNNEI. The CDR3 sequence: CASSQGAHEQYF. The CDR3 nucleotides read TGTGCCAGCAGTCAGGGGGCCCACGAGCAGTACTTC.

This chain links TRBV11-2 with TRBJ2-5; tentatively, D is TRBD1 (5 bases). V was pared by 6 bases and J by 7 bases, with 15 bases between. Germline V lookup: CDR1 SGHAT, CDR2 FQNNGV. This CDR3 comprises 13 residues. The CDR3 loop is CASSARQGGTQYF. CDR3 sequence (DNA): TGTGCCAGCAGTGCCCGGCAGGGTGGGACCCAGTACTTC.

The V and J genes are TRBV4-1 and TRBJ2-7, with TRBD2 matching 10 bases. This CDR3 is built from 17 residues. CDR1 MGHRA and CDR2 YSYEKL come from the germline V gene. V dropped 0 bases and J dropped 2; count of bases not matched to a gene: 7. CDR3 sequence (DNA): TGCGCCAGCAGCCAAGATTGGGGACTAGCGTTGACCTACGAGCAGTACTTC. Translated: CASSQDWGLALTYEQYF.

The chain recombines TRBV7-2 with TRBJ2-7, with a tentative D call TRBD1 (6 bases). This CDR3 spans 15 amino acids. The germline CDR1 and CDR2 sequences are SGHTA and FQGNSA. Trimming took off 2 bases at V and 0 bases at J, with 11 bases between the two ends. The CDR3 loop reads CASSLRGSSSYEQYF. CDR3 DNA sequence: TGTGCCAGCAGCTTAAGGGGGTCAAGCTCCTACGAGCAGTACTTC.

The CDR3 spells CASSYGAGGNEQFF. CDR3 nucleotide sequence: TGTGCCAGCAGTTACGGAGCGGGAGGCAATGAGCAGTTCTTC. The V call is TRBV6-5, the J call TRBJ2-1; 9 nucleotides align to TRBD2. V shed 2 bases and J 6 bases; nucleotides not matched to a gene: 2. The CDR3 runs to 14 residues. Germline V gene lookup returns CDR1 MNHEY and CDR2 SVGAGI.

V usage is TRBV28 and J usage is TRBJ2-1; 11 bases are a match to TRBD2. The germline CDR1 and CDR2 sequences are MDHEN and SYDVKM. There are 14 residues in the CDR3. J was trimmed by 3 bases and V by 8 bases; bases with no gene match: 3. In DNA form, the CDR3 reads TGTGCCAGCTGGGGACTAGCGGTCTACAATGAGCAGTTCTTC. Encoded protein: CASWGLAVYNEQFF. The full variable domain, with the rest looked up from reference TRBV28 and TRBJ2-1, is DVKVTQSSRYLVKRTGEKVFLECVQDMDHENMFWYRQDPGLGLRLIYFSYDVKMKEKGDIPEGYSVSREKKERFSLILESASTNQTSMYLCASWGLAVYNEQFFGPGTRLTVL.

The chain couples TRBV11-3 to TRBJ1-4; no reliable D call. The germline gives CDR1 SGHNT, CDR2 YENEEA. V lost 7 bases and J lost 4, with 25 bases in between. CDR3 length: 18 amino acids. The CDR3 nucleotides are TGTGCCAGCACCCAGCCAAGAGTAACCGGGAATTTTAATGAAAAACTGTTTTTT. It codes for CASTQPRVTGNFNEKLFF.

This chain joins TRBV15 and TRBJ2-3; 8 bases fit TRBD2. This CDR3 spans 13 amino acids. J gave up 14 bases and V 8 bases, and 15 bases lay outside the gene matches. Germline-derived CDR1 and CDR2 are LNHNV and YYDKDF (reference sequence). Here the CDR3 DNA reads TGTGCCACCGCCCCCGGGCCGGGAGGGGAGGTGTATTTT. Translation gives CATAPGPGGEVYF.